This T cell receptor beta chain appears in the sequencing data of a study of T cell changes during pregnancy in multiple sclerosis. Assay: immunoSEQ multiplex PCR; the TCRdb copy retains only in-frame clones and omits some. Of tens of thousands of clones listed, around nine tenths were seen once; the top ten hold roughly 0.44%. This CDR3 has 23 amino acids. Trimming pared 3 bases from V and 1 base from J, leaving 35 bases between. The germline V gene has CDR1 SGHRS and CDR2 YFSETQ. The sequenced sample was CD4+ T cells from peripheral blood mononuclear cells, obtained in the second trimester of pregnancy. The rearrangement joins TRBV5-1 to TRBJ2-1; D is perhaps TRBD1 (6 bases). This TCR was sampled from a female donor with multiple sclerosis, enrolled in a pregnancy study. The CDR3 region is CASSSRNLTGTTDLIRSYNEQFF. The CDR3 DNA reads as TGCGCCAGCAGCTCCCGGAACTTAACAGGGACGACTGATCTTATTAGGTCCTACAATGAGCAGTTCTTC.